The rows below give T cell receptor beta chains drawn from one sample of a study of shared clonotypes between healthy human individuals. Data came from immunoSEQ multiplex PCR; TCRdb stores just in-frame clones and leaves some out. The table has over a million clones, 98% to 99% seen once. The specimen was naive CD4+ T cells sorted from blood. The receptors shown here come from a man in his thirties or forties in good health. The CDR3 runs from the conserved cysteine through the conserved F or W. A D gene is named only where the DNA matches it firmly. Clone size is shown for a subset of rows, as once, few, many or a class of expanded clone.

CDR3aa,CDR3nt,abundance,j_gene,v_gene,d_gene
CSIPGQSTGELFF,TGCAGCATCCCGGGACAAAGTACCGGGGAGCTGTTTTTT,NA,TRBJ2-2,TRBV29-1,NA
CASSKRASGQETQYF,TGTGCCAGCAGCAAACGGGCCTCGGGCCAGGAGACCCAGTACTTC,NA,TRBJ2-5,TRBV14,NA
CASSPLPGPPQMNTEAFF,TGTGCCAGCTCACCCCTCCCCGGGCCCCCACAAATGAACACTGAAGCTTTCTTT,NA,TRBJ1-1,TRBV18,NA
CASRPAEGSSYEQYF,TGTGCCAGTCGTCCCGCGGAGGGGAGCTCCTACGAGCAGTACTTC,NA,TRBJ2-7,TRBV6-1,NA
CASNRVQGSQYGYTF,TGTGCCAGCAACAGGGTCCAGGGAAGTCAATATGGCTACACCTTC,NA,TRBJ1-2,TRBV9,NA
CASSLRPSVGNEQFF,TGTGCCAGCAGCTTACGACCTTCAGTGGGCAATGAGCAGTTCTTC,NA,TRBJ2-1,TRBV7-8,NA
CASSFAGLGNTIYF,TGTGCCAGCAGTTTTGCAGGGCTCGGAAACACCATATATTTT,NA,TRBJ1-3,TRBV28,NA
CASSGRIGGRYGYTF,TGTGCCAGCAGTGGTCGTATAGGGGGACGCTATGGCTACACCTTC,NA,TRBJ1-2,TRBV27,NA
CASSLTPIGLQETQYF,TGTGCCAGCTCACTCACGCCGATAGGCCTCCAAGAGACCCAGTACTTC,NA,TRBJ2-5,TRBV18,NA
CSAREKGEAFF,TGCAGTGCTAGAGAAAAGGGTGAAGCTTTCTTT,NA,TRBJ1-1,TRBV20-1,NA
CASSSVPGQEQPQHF,TGTGCCAGCAGCTCAGTCCCGGGACAGGAGCAGCCCCAGCATTTT,NA,TRBJ1-5,TRBV7-9,TRBD1
CASSVAHGANTGELFF,TGTGCCAGCAGCGTCGCCCACGGTGCCAACACCGGGGAGCTGTTTTTT,NA,TRBJ2-2,TRBV7-8,NA
CASSMLPIQVTFSGYTF,TGTGCCAGTAGTATGTTGCCCATCCAGGTAACATTCAGTGGCTACACCTTC,NA,TRBJ1-2,TRBV19,NA
CASSPGQPSYEQYF,TGTGCCAGCAGCCCGGGGCAGCCTTCCTACGAGCAGTACTTC,NA,TRBJ2-7,TRBV5-6,NA
CASSLGASTDTQYF,TGTGCCAGCTCACTCGGAGCTAGCACAGATACGCAGTATTTT,NA,TRBJ2-3,TRBV18,NA
CASSSPAGGPIVVYNEQFF,TGTGCCAGCAGCTCACCAGCGGGAGGGCCGATCGTTGTCTACAATGAGCAGTTCTTC,NA,TRBJ2-1,TRBV9,TRBD2
CASRTSGNTGELFF,TGTGCCAGCCGGACTAGCGGGAACACCGGGGAGCTGTTTTTT,NA,TRBJ2-2,TRBV2,TRBD2
CASSDDWGRGDGYTF,TGTGCCAGCAGTGATGACTGGGGCAGGGGCGATGGCTACACCTTC,NA,TRBJ1-2,TRBV6-1,NA
CASSSHRVSYEQYF,TGTGCCAGCAGCTCCCACAGGGTATCTTACGAGCAGTACTTC,NA,TRBJ2-7,TRBV11-2,NA
CASSSTGGFQPQHF,TGTGCCAGCAGTTCGACAGGGGGGTTTCAGCCCCAGCATTTT,NA,TRBJ1-5,TRBV28,TRBD1
CASRGQAPYNEQFF,TGTGCCAGCAGGGGACAGGCGCCCTACAATGAGCAGTTCTTC,once,TRBJ2-1,TRBV6-1,TRBD1
CASSYQRGGIYEQYF,TGTGCCAGCAGTTATCAGAGGGGGGGTATCTACGAGCAGTACTTC,once,TRBJ2-7,TRBV6-5,NA
CASSPRGRLSSYEQYF,TGTGCCAGCAGCCCGAGGGGGCGACTTTCGTCCTACGAGCAGTACTTC,NA,TRBJ2-7,TRBV7-6,TRBD1
CASSETGTGSYEQYF,TGCGCCAGCAGTGAGACCGGGACAGGGAGCTACGAGCAGTACTTC,NA,TRBJ2-7,TRBV10-1,TRBD1
CASTRDILTDTQYF,TGTGCCAGCACTCGGGACATTCTCACAGATACGCAGTATTTT,NA,TRBJ2-3,TRBV6-5,NA
CASSLGRDQETQYF,TGTGCCAGCAGCCTAGGTAGGGATCAAGAGACCCAGTACTTC,NA,TRBJ2-5,TRBV7-9,NA
CASSKPLGLAGDDEQFF,TGTGCCAGCAGCAAACCCCTGGGACTAGCGGGAGACGACGAGCAGTTCTTC,NA,TRBJ2-1,TRBV7-9,TRBD2
CASSISSIGTHNEQFF,TGTGCCAGTAGTATTTCCTCCATCGGGACGCACAATGAGCAGTTCTTC,NA,TRBJ2-1,TRBV19,NA
CASSYPRGRGTGELFF,TGTGCCAGCAGTTACCCCCGGGGGCGGGGCACCGGGGAGCTGTTTTTT,once,TRBJ2-2,TRBV6-6,NA
CASKNTRLAGGRGTDTQYF,TGCGCCAGCAAAAACACTCGGCTAGCGGGAGGGCGTGGTACAGATACGCAGTATTTT,NA,TRBJ2-3,TRBV5-1,TRBD2
CASSMSGRNYNEQFF,TGTGCCAGTAGTATGAGCGGGAGGAACTACAATGAGCAGTTCTTC,NA,TRBJ2-1,TRBV19,TRBD2
CASSFVQTLPLEQYF,TGTGCCAGCAGCTTCGTCCAGACACTACCGCTCGAGCAGTACTTC,NA,TRBJ2-7,TRBV7-2,NA
CASSIIAGPTYEQYF,TGTGCCAGTAGTATTATAGCGGGACCCACCTACGAGCAGTACTTC,NA,TRBJ2-7,TRBV19,TRBD2
CASSYHREETQYF,TGTGCCAGCAGCTACCACAGAGAAGAGACCCAGTACTTC,NA,TRBJ2-5,TRBV7-2,NA
CASSFRSGYKTGELFF,TGTGCCAGCAGCTTTAGAAGTGGTTATAAGACCGGGGAGCTGTTTTTT,NA,TRBJ2-2,TRBV11-1,NA
CASSLEGVLGRQQLNQPQHF,TGTGCCAGCAGCTTAGAAGGAGTCTTAGGTCGGCAGCAGCTCAATCAGCCCCAGCATTTT,NA,TRBJ1-5,TRBV7-8,NA
CASSPDRGSYNEQFF,TGTGCCAGCAGCCCAGACAGGGGATCCTACAATGAGCAGTTCTTC,NA,TRBJ2-1,TRBV13,TRBD1
CASSYSSRAFF,TGTGCCAGCAGTTATTCCTCGCGTGCTTTCTTT,NA,TRBJ1-1,TRBV25-1,NA
CASSLGLLDTQYF,TGTGCCAGCAGCTTAGGGTTGCTGGATACGCAGTATTTT,NA,TRBJ2-3,TRBV7-3,NA
CASRKQVVNTEAFF,TGTGCCAGCAGGAAACAGGTGGTGAACACTGAAGCTTTCTTT,NA,TRBJ1-1,TRBV27,NA
CASRGTASGGELFF,TGTGCCAGTAGGGGGACAGCCAGTGGCGGGGAGCTGTTTTTT,NA,TRBJ2-2,TRBV19,TRBD1
CASSLRKGGQETQYF,TGTGCCAGCAGCTTACGTAAGGGGGGCCAAGAGACCCAGTACTTC,NA,TRBJ2-5,TRBV13,NA
CASSYRGEGVYEQYF,TGTGCCAGCAGCTACAGGGGAGAAGGCGTCTACGAGCAGTACTTC,NA,TRBJ2-7,TRBV7-9,TRBD1
CASSPLYRGSSYEQYF,TGTGCCAGCAGCCCTCTCTACAGGGGAAGCTCCTACGAGCAGTACTTC,NA,TRBJ2-7,TRBV5-6,TRBD1
CASSLSSDRAYNEQFF,TGTGCCAGCAGCTTAAGTAGTGACAGAGCCTACAATGAGCAGTTCTTC,NA,TRBJ2-1,TRBV7-6,NA